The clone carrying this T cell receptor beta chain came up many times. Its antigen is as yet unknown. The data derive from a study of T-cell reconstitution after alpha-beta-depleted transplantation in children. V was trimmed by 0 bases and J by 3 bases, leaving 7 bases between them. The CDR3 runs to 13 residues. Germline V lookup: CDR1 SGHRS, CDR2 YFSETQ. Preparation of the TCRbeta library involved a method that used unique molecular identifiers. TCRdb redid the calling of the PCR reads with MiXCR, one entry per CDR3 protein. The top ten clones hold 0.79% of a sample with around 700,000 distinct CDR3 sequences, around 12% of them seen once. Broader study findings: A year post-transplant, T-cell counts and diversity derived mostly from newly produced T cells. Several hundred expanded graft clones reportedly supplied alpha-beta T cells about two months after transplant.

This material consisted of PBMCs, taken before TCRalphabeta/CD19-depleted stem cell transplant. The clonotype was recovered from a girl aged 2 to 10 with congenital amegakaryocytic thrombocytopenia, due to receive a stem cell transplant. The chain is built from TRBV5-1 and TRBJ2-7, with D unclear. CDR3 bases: TGCGCCAGCAGCTTGGTCAGTTACTACGAGCAGTACTTC. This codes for CASSLVSYYEQYF. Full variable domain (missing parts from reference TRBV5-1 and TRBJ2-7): KAGVTQTPRYLIKTRGQQVTLSCSPISGHRSVSWYQQTPGQGLQFLFEYFSETQRNKGNFPGRFSGRQFSNSRSEMNVSTLELGDSALYLCASSLVSYYEQYFGPGTRLTVT.